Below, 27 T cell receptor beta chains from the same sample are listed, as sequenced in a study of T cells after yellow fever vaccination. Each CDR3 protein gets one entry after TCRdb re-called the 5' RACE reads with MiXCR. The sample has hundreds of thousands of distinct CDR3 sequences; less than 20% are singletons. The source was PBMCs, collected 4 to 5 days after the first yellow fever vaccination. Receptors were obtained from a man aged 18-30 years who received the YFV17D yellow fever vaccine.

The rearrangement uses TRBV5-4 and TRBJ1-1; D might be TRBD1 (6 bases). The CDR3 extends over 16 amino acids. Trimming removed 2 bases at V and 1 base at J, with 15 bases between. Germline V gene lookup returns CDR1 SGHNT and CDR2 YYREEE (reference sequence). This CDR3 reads CASSFPFTGSNTEAFF. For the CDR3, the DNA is TGTGCCAGCAGCTTTCCGTTCACAGGGTCGAACACTGAAGCTTTCTTT.

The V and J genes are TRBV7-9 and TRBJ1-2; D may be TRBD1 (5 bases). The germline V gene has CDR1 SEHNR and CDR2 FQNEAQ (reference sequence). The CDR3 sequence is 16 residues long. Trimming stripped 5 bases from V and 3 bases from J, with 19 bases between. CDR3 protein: CASSLGEEGIDYGYTF. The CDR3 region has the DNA TGTGCCAGCAGCCTGGGGGAGGAAGGGATTGACTATGGCTACACCTTC.

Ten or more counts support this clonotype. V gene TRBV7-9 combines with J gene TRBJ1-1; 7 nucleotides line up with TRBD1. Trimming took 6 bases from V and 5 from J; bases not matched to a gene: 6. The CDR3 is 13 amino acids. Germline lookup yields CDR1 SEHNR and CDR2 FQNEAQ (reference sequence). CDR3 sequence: CASSHDRVTEAFF. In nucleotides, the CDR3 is TGTGCCAGCAGTCATGACAGGGTAACTGAAGCTTTCTTT. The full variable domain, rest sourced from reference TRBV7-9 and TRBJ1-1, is DTGVSQNPRHKITKRGQNVTFRCDPISEHNRLYWYRQTLGQGPEFLTYFQNEAQLEKSRLLSDRFSAERPKGSFSTLEIQRTEQGDSAMYLCASSHDRVTEAFFGQGTRLTVV.

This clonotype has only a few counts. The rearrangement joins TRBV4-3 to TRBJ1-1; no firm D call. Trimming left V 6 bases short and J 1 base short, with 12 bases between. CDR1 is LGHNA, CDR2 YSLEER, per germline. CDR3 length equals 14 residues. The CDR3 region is CASSQWRGNTEAFF. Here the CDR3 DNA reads TGCGCCAGCAGTCAATGGCGGGGGAACACTGAAGCTTTCTTT.

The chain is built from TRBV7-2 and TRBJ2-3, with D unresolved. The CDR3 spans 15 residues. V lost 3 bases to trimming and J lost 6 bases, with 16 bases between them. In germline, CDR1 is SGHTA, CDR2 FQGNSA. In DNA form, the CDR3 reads TGTGCCAGCAGCTTGGTTTGGGCCAGACTGGATACGCAGTATTTT. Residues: CASSLVWARLDTQYF.

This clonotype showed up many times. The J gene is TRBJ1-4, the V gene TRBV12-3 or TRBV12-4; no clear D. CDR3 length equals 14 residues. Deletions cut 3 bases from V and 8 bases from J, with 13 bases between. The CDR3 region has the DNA TGTGCCAGCAGTTTTTCTCAGCTGAGGGAAAAACTGTTTTTT. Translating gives CASSFSQLREKLFF.

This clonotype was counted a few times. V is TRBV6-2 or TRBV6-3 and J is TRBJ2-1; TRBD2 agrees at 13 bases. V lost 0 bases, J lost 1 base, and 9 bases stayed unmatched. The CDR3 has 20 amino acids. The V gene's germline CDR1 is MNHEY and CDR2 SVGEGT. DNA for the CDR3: TGTGCCAGCAGTTACTCGAAGGGACTAGCGGGGAATATTTCCTACAATGAGCAGTTCTTC. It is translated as CASSYSKGLAGNISYNEQFF.

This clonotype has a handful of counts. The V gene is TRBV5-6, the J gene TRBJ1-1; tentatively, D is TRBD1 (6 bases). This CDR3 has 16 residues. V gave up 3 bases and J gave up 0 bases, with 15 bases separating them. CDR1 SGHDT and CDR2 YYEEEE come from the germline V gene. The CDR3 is CASSYGDGQLNTEAFF. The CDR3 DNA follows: TGTGCCAGCAGCTACGGTGATGGACAGCTGAACACTGAAGCTTTCTTT.

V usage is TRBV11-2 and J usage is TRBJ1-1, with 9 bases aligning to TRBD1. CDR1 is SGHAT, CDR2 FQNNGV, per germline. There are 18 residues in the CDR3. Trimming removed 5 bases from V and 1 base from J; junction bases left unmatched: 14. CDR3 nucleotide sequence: TGTGCCAGCAGCCCGCGATATCCGGGACAGGGTACGAACACTGAAGCTTTCTTT. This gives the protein CASSPRYPGQGTNTEAFF.

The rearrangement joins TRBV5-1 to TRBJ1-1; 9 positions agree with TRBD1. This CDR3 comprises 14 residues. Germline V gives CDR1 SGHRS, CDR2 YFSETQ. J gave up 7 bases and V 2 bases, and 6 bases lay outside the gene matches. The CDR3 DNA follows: TGCGCCAGCAGCTTTTACCCGGACAGGGGTGAAGCTTTCTTT. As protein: CASSFYPDRGEAFF.

CDR3 DNA sequence: TGCAGTGCTAGCTGGTACGGGGATGAGCAGTTCTTC. It codes for CSASWYGDEQFF. The J gene is TRBJ2-1, the V gene TRBV20-1; D perhaps matches TRBD2 (5 bases). The CDR3 is made up of 12 amino acids. The germline gives CDR1 DFQATT, CDR2 SNEGSKA (reference sequence). Trimming took off 3 bases at V and 8 bases at J, with 11 bases between the two ends.

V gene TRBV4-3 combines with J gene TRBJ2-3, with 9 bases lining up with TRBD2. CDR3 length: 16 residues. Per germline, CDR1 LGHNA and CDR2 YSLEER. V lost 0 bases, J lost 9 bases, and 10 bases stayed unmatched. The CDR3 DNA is TGCGCCAGCAGCCAAGATAGCGGTCTTAGCGGGGGAACGCAGTATTTT. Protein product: CASSQDSGLSGGTQYF.

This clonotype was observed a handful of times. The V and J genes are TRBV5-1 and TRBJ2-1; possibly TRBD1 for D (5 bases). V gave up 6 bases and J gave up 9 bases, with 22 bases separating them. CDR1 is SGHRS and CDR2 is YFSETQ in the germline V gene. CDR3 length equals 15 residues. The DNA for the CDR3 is TGCGCCAGCATCAGGGAACAGGCGCCCCCCGGTGAGCAGTTCTTC. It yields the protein CASIREQAPPGEQFF.

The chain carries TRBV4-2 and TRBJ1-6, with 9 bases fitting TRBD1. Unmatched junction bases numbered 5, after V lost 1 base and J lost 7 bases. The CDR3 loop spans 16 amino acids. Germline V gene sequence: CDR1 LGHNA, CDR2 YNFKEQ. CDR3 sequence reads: CASSQGTGTGNSPLHF. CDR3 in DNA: TGTGCCAGCAGCCAAGGCACCGGGACAGGGAATTCACCCCTCCACTTT.

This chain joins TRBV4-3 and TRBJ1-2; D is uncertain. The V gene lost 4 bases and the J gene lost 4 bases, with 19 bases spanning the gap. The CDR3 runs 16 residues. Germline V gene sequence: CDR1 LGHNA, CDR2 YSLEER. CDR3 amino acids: CASSPQVATRVYGYTF. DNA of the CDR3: TGCGCCAGCAGCCCCCAAGTGGCGACCAGAGTCTATGGCTACACCTTC.

The CDR3 here is CSARDGQGARTDTQYF. The CDR3 coding sequence is TGCAGTGCTAGAGATGGCCAGGGTGCCCGCACAGATACGCAGTATTTT. The chain recombines TRBV20-1 with TRBJ2-3; possible D gene TRBD1, 5 bases. The CDR3 loop spans 16 amino acids. Trimming pared 0 bases from V and 1 base from J, leaving 14 bases between. Germline values: CDR1 DFQATT, CDR2 SNEGSKA (reference sequence).

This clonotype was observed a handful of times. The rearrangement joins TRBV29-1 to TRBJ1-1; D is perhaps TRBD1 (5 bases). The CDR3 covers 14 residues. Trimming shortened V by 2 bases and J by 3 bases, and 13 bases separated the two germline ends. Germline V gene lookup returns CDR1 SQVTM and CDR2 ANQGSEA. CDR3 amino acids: CSVEKTELDTEAFF. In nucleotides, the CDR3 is TGCAGCGTTGAAAAGACAGAGCTGGACACTGAAGCTTTCTTT.

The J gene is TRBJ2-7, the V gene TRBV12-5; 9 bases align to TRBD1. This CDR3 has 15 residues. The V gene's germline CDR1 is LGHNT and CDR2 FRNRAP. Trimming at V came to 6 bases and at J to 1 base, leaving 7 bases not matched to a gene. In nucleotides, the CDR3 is TGTGCTAGTGGCCTACCGGGACAGGGTTCCTACGAGCAGTACTTC. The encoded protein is CASGLPGQGSYEQYF.

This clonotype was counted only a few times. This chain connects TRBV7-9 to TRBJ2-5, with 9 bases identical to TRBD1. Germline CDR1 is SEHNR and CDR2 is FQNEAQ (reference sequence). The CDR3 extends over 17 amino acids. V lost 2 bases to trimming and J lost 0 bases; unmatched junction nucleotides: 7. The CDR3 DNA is TGTGCCAGCAGCTTACCCTGGGACAGGGACTACCAAGAGACCCAGTACTTC. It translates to CASSLPWDRDYQETQYF.

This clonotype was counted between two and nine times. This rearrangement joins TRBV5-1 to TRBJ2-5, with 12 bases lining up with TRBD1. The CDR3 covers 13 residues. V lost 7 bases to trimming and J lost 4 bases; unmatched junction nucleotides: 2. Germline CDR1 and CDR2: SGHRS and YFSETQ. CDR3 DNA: TGCGCCAGCGGGGACAGGGGGCGAGAGACCCAGTACTTC. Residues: CASGDRGRETQYF.

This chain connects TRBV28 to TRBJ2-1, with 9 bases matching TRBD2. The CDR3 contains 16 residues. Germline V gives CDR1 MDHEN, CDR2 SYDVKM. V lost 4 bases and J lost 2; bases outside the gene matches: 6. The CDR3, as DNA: TGTGCCAGCAGTTCGGCGGGGGGGAGACCCTACAATGAGCAGTTCTTC. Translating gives CASSSAGGRPYNEQFF.

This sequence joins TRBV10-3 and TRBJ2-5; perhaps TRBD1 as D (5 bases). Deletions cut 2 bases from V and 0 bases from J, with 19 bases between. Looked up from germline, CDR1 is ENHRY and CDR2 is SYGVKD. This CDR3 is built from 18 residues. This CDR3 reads CAISEHADLDTNQETQYF. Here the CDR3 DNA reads TGTGCCATCAGTGAGCACGCTGATTTGGACACCAACCAAGAGACCCAGTACTTC.

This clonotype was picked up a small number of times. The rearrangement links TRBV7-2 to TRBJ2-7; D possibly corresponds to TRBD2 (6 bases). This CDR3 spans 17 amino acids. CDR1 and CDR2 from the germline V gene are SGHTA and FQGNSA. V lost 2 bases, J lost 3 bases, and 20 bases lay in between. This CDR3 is CASSLFPGTPGLYEQYF. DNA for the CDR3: TGTGCCAGCAGCTTATTCCCCGGGACTCCCGGTCTCTACGAGCAGTACTTC. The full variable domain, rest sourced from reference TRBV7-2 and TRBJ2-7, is GAGVSQSPSNKVTEKGKDVELRCDPISGHTALYWYRQSLGQGLEFLIYFQGNSAPDKSGLPSDRFSAERTGGSVSTLTIQRTQQEDSAVYLCASSLFPGTPGLYEQYFGPGTRLTVT.

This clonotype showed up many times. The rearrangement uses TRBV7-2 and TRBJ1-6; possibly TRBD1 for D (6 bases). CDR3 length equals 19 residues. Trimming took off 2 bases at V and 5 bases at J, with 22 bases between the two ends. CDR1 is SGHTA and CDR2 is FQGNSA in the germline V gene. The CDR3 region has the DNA TGTGCCAGCAGCTTACAGGCAGTAAGGGGGGCCGCGGATAATTCACCCCTCCACTTT. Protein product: CASSLQAVRGAADNSPLHF.

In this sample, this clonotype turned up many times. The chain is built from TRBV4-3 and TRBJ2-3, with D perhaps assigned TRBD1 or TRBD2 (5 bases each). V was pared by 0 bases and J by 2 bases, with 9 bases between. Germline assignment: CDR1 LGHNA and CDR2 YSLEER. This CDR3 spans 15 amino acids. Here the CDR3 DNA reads TGCGCCAGCAGCCAAGAGAGGGGACCCACAGATACGCAGTATTTT. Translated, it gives CASSQERGPTDTQYF.

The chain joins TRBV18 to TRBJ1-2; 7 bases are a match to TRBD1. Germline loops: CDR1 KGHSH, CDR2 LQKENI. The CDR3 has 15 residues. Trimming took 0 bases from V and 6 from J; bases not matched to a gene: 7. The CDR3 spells CASSPPTGPWDGYTF. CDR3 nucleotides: TGTGCCAGCTCACCACCGACAGGGCCTTGGGATGGCTACACCTTC.

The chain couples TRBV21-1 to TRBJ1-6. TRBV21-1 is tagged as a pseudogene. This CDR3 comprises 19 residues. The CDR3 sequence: CASSKSGREGSSYNSPLHF. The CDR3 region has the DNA TGTGCCAGCAGCAAATCGGGGCGCGAGGGCAGCTCTTATAATTCACCCCTCCACTTT.